Listed below are T cell receptor beta chains from one sample, sequenced in a study of cytomegalovirus exposure and HLA in healthy donors. Data came from immunoSEQ multiplex PCR; TCRdb stores just in-frame clones and leaves some out. In the table there are 150,000 to 200,000 clones, almost 85% of which are singletons. Material: PBMCs. These receptors all come from a girl aged 5-17 years in good health and CMV-seropositive. The CDR3 runs from the conserved cysteine through the conserved F or W.

CASSEGQGAYGYTF	TRBJ1-2	TRBV19
CASRTSGGNEQFF	TRBJ2-1	TRBV6-5
CASSLTGTGNTIYF	TRBJ1-3	TRBV5-1
CASGQTGAGNTIYF	TRBJ1-3	TRBV5-4
CASSAWPDGRETQYF	TRBJ2-5	TRBV7-3
CASSSPSGQTMNTEAFF	TRBJ1-1	TRBV5-1
CASSLRQGAGYTF	TRBJ1-2	TRBV7-3
CASSQDLSSYNEQFF	TRBJ2-1	TRBV4-2
CASSLEVGRGTEAFF	TRBJ1-1	TRBV5-5
CASSDSTSGGADTQYF	TRBJ2-3	TRBV6-4
CASSVEGEQQETQYF	TRBJ2-5	TRBV9
CASSLPGGTEAFF	TRBJ1-1	TRBV6-5
CASKEGGMNTEAFF	TRBJ1-1	TRBV6-5
CASSLGTSGPREQYF	TRBJ2-7	TRBV7-2
CASSLRPGDNTEAFF	TRBJ1-1	TRBV5-4
CASSSQPTGLNTEAFF	TRBJ1-1	TRBV5-1
CASSWSGNTGELFF	TRBJ2-2	TRBV27
CASSVAMNTEAFF	TRBJ1-1	TRBV10-1
CASSESSYEQYF	TRBJ2-7	TRBV5-1
CASSLEGPNTEAFF	TRBJ1-1	TRBV6-4
CASSLPRDKAFYFSTDTQYF	TRBJ2-3	TRBV28
CAGTSGQSSGANVLTF	TRBJ2-6	TRBV2
CASSFSQTTEAFF	TRBJ1-1	TRBV7-9
CASSFAVNTEAFF	TRBJ1-1	TRBV6-5
CASSLSISGATDTQYF	TRBJ2-3	TRBV27
CAWSGGFEQPQHF	TRBJ1-5	TRBV30
CASSEFLVGGAGDTQYF	TRBJ2-3	TRBV2
CASSQPLGGMRTENYGYTF	TRBJ1-2	TRBV4-1
CASRGLAETYEQYF	TRBJ2-7	TRBV5-1
CASSSPGGGLDNEQFF	TRBJ2-1	TRBV7-9
CASSQREGYTF	TRBJ1-2	TRBV7-9
CSATRGYEQYF	TRBJ2-7	TRBV20-1
CASRAHRGQYNSPLHF	TRBJ1-6	TRBV2
CASSYGGLDGYTF	TRBJ1-2	TRBV6-6
CASSSSGGATETQYF	TRBJ2-5	TRBV5-4
CASSPMTGTQETQYF	TRBJ2-5	TRBV27
CASSLGGVDTF	TRBJ1-2	TRBV5-6
CASSVGTGGGSPLHF	TRBJ1-6	TRBV9
CASSLGRGQETQYF	TRBJ2-5	TRBV5-1
CASSLKEGRPQHF	TRBJ1-5	TRBV27
CAISDLRGQNQPQHF	TRBJ1-5	TRBV10-3